A single sample gave rise to the 4 T cell receptor beta chains below, sequenced in a study of T-cell memory formation after mild COVID-19. TCRdb re-called the 5' RACE reads with MiXCR, one entry per CDR3 protein. The sample lists fewer than 550,000 distinct CDR3 sequences, around 20% occurring once. Sequenced material: PBMCs or a T cell subset sorted from them (not recorded which). These receptors originate from an adult woman who had mild COVID-19 (a few samples of this study predate the infection). Cell type and time point are not known.

This clonotype has more than one count but fewer than ten. The chain uses TRBV4-3 and TRBJ2-3; 7 positions match TRBD2. CDR1 is LGHNA, CDR2 YSLEER, per germline. V was pared by 0 bases and J by 5 bases, with 8 bases of the junction left unmatched. The CDR3 length is 16 residues. The CDR3 DNA reads TGCGCCAGCAGCCAAGAGCCCAGCGGGAAGGTAGATACGCAGTATTTT. The encoded protein is CASSQEPSGKVDTQYF.

The J gene is TRBJ2-1, the V gene TRBV29-1; D may be TRBD2 (6 bases). V gave up 0 bases and J gave up 5 bases, with 14 bases separating them. The germline gives CDR1 SQVTM, CDR2 ANQGSEA. This CDR3 is 15 amino acids long. The CDR3 loop reads CSVEDRRVGDNEQFF. The CDR3 DNA sequence: TGCAGCGTTGAAGATAGGAGGGTAGGGGACAATGAGCAGTTCTTC.

The chain employs TRBV29-1 and TRBJ2-3, with D perhaps matching TRBD2 (5 bases). The CDR3 consists of 15 residues. The germline V gene encodes CDR1 SQVTM and CDR2 ANQGSEA. V lost 4 bases to trimming and J lost 0 bases, with 14 bases between them. CDR3 sequence reads: CSVVWVGVSTDTQYF. For the CDR3, the DNA is TGCAGCGTTGTCTGGGTGGGAGTGAGCACAGATACGCAGTATTTT.

Only a few counts were recorded for this clonotype. The chain carries TRBV5-1 and TRBJ2-5; tentatively, D is TRBD2 (6 bases). CDR1 SGHRS and CDR2 YFSETQ come from the germline V gene. Trimming pared 6 bases from V and 2 bases from J, leaving 20 bases between. The CDR3 loop spans 16 amino acids. The CDR3 reads CASTIDRTGGQETQYF. The CDR3, as DNA: TGCGCCAGCACAATCGATCGTACCGGGGGTCAAGAGACCCAGTACTTC.